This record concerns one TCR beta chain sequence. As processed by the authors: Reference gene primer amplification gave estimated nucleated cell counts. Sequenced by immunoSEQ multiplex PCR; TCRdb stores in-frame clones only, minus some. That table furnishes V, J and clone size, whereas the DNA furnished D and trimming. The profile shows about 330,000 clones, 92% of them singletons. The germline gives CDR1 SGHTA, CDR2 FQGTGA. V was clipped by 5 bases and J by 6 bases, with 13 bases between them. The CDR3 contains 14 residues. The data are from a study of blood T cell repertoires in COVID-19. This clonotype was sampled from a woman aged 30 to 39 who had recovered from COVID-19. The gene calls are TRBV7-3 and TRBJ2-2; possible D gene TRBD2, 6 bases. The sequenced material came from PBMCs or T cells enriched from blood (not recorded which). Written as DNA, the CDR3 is TGTGCCAGCAGCGACCCCGGAGGGGCCGGGGAGCTGTTTTTT. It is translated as CASSDPGGAGELFF.